This T cell receptor (beta chain) is drawn from a study of cytomegalovirus exposure and HLA in healthy donors. V was trimmed by 6 bases and J by 5 bases, leaving 13 bases between them. Germline V gives CDR1 ENHRY, CDR2 SYGVKD. The CDR3 sequence is 13 residues long. Primers for the PCR totalled 60 Vbeta and 13 Jbeta. The repertoire was sequenced with immunoSEQ multiplex PCR; TCRdb's copy has only in-frame clones and lacks some. In the table there are 95,000 to 150,000 clones, around 70% of which are singletons. Source material: PBMCs. The source is a man aged 35-49 years in good health and CMV-seropositive. The chain carries TRBV10-3 and TRBJ2-5; tentatively, D is TRBD2 (5 bases). CDR3 sequence reads: CAIRGAVLETQYF. The CDR3 nucleotides are TGTGCCATCAGGGGAGCTGTCTTGGAGACCCAGTACTTC.